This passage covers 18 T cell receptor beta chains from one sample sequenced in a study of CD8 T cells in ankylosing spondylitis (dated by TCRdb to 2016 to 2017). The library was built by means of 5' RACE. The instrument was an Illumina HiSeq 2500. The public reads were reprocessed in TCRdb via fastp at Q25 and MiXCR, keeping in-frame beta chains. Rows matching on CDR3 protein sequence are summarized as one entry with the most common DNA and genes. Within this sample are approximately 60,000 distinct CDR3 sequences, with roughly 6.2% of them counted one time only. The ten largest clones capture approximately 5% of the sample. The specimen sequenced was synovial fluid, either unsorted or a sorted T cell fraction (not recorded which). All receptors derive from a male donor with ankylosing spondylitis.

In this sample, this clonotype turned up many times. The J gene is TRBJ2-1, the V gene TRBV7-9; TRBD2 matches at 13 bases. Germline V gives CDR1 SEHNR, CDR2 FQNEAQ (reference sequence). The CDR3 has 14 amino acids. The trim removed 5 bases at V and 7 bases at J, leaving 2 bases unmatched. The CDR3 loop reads CASSRTSGSNEQFF. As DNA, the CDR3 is TGTGCCAGCAGCCGGACTAGCGGGAGTAATGAGCAGTTCTTC.

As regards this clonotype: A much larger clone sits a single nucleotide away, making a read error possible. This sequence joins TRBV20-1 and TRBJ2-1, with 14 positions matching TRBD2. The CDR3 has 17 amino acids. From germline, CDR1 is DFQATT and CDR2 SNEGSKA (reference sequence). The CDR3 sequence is CSARPWTSGRWYNEQVF. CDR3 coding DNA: TGCAGTGCTAGACCTTGGACTAGCGGGAGGTGGTACAATGAGCAGGTCTTC.

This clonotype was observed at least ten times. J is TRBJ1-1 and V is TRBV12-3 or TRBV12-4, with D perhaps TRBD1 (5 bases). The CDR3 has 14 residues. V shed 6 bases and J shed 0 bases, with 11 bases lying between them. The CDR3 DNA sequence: TGTGCCAGCAGCCTGGGGGTTATGAACACTGAAGCTTTCTTT. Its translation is CASSLGVMNTEAFF.

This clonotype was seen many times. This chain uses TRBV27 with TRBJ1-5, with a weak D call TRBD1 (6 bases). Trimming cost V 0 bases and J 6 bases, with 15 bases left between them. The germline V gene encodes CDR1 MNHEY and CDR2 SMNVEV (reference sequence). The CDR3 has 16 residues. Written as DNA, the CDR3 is TGTGCCAGCAGTTTATCTCCAGGGGTTGAGATTCAGCCCCAGCATTTT. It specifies CASSLSPGVEIQPQHF.

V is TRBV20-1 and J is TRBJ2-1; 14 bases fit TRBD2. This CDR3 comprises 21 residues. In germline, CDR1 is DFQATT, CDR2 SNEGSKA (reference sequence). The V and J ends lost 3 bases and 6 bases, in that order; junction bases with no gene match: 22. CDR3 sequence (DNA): TGCAGTGCTAGTCCCGGCCTAGGGGGGACTAGCGGGAGAATCGTGGGCAATGAGCAGTTCTTC. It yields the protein CSASPGLGGTSGRIVGNEQFF.

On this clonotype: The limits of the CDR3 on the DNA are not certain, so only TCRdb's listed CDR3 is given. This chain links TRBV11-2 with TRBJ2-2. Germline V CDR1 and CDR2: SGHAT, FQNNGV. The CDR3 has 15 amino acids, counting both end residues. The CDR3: CASSFLSHTGELFFF.

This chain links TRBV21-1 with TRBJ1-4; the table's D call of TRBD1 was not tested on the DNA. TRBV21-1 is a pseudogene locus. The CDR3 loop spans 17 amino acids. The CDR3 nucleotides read TGTGCCAGCATCTCTCGACTCCCGGGACAACGCGCCGAAAAACTGTTTTTT. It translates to CASISRLPGQRAEKLFF.

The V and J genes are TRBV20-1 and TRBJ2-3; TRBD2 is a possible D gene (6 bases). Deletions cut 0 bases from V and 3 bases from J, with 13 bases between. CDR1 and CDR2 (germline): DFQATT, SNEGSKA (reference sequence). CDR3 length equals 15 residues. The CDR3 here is CSAREAGRSTDTQYF. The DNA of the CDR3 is TGCAGTGCTAGAGAGGCGGGGAGATCTACAGATACGCAGTATTTT.

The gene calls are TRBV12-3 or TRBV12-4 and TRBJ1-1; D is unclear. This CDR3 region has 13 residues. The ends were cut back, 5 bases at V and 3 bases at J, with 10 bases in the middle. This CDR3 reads CASSPASHTEAFF. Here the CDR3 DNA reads TGTGCCAGCAGTCCAGCGTCTCACACTGAAGCTTTCTTT.

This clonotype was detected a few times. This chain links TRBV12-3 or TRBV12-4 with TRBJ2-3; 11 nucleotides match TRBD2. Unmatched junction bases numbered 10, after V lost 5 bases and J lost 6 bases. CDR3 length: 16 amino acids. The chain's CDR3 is CASSPPLAGVRDTQYF. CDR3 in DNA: TGTGCCAGCAGTCCTCCACTAGCGGGAGTTCGGGATACGCAGTATTTT.

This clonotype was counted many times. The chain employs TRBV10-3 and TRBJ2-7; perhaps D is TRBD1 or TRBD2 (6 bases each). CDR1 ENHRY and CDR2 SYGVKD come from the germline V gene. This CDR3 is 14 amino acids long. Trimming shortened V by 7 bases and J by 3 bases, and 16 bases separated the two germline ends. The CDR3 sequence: CAIKAGQGSYEQYF. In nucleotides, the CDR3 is TGTGCCATCAAGGCGGGGCAGGGGAGCTACGAGCAGTACTTC.

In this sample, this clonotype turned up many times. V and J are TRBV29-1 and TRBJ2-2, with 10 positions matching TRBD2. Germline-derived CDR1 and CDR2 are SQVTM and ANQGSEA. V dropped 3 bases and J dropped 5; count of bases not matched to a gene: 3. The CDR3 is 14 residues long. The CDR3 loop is CSVEASGSTGELFF. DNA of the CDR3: TGCAGCGTTGAGGCTAGCGGGAGTACCGGGGAGCTGTTTTTT.

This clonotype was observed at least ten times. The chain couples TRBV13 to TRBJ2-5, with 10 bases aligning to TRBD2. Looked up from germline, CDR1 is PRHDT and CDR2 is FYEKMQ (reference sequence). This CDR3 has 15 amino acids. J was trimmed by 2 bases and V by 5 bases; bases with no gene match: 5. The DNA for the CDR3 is TGTGCCAGCAGCCAACGGACTAGCGGACAAGAGACCCAGTACTTC. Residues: CASSQRTSGQETQYF.

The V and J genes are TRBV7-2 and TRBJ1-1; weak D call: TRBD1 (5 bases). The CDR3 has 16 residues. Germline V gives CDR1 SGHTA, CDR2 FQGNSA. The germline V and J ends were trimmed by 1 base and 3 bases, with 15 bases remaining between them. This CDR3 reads CASSLVLGPGDTEAFF. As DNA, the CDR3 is TGTGCCAGCAGCTTAGTTCTGGGGCCCGGGGACACTGAAGCTTTCTTT.

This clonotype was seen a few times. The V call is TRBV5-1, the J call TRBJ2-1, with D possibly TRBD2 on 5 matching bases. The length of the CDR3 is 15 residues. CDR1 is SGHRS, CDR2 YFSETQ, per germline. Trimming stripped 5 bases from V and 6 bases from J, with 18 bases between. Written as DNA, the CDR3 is TGCGCCAGCAGGGGCGTGTTGTTGGGGAGCAATGAGCAGTTCTTC. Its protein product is CASRGVLLGSNEQFF.

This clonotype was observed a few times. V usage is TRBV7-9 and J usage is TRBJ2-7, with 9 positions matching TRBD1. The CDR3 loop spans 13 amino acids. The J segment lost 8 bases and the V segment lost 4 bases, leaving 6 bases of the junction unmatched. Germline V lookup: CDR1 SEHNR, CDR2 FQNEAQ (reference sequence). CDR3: CASSWGQGFQQYF. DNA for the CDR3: TGTGCCAGCAGCTGGGGACAGGGCTTCCAGCAGTACTTC.

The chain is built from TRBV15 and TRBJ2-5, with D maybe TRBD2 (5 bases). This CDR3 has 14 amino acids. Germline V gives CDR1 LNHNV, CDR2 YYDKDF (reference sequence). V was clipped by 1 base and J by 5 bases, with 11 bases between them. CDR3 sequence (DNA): TGTGCCACCAGCAGAGCGGGATGGATCGAGACCCAGTACTTC. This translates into CATSRAGWIETQYF.

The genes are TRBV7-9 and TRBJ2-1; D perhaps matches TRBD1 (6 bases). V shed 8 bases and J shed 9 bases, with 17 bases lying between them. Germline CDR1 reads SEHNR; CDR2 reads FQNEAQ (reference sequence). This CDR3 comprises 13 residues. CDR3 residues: CASVYRVDSEQFF. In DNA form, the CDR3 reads TGTGCCAGCGTGTACAGGGTGGACAGTGAGCAGTTCTTC.